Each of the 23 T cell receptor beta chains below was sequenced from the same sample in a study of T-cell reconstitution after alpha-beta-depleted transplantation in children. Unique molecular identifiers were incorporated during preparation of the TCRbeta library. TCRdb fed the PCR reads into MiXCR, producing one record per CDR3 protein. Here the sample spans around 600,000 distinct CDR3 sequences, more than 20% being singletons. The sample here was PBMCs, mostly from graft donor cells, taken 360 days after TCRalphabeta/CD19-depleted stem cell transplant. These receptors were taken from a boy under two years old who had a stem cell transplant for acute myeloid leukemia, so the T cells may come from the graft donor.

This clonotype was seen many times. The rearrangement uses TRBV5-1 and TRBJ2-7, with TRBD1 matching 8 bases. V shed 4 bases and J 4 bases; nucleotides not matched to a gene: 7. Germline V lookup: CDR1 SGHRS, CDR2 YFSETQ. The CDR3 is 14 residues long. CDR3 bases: TGCGCCAGCAGCCCGACAGGGGACCTTTACGAGCAGTACTTC. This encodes CASSPTGDLYEQYF.

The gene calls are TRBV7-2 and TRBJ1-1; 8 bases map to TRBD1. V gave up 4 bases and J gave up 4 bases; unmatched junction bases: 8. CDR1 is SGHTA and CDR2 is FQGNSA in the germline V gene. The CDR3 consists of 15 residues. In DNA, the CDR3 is TGTGCCAGCAGCTCGGCGACAGGGGTTCTCACTGAAGCTTTCTTT. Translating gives CASSSATGVLTEAFF.

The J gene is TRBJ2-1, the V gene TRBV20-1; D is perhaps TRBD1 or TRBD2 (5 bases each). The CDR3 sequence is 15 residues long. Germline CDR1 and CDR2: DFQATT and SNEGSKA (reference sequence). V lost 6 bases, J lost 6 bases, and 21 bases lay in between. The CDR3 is CSAPPPGRPFNEQFF. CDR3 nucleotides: TGCAGTGCGCCCCCCCCGGGGCGTCCCTTCAATGAGCAGTTCTTC.

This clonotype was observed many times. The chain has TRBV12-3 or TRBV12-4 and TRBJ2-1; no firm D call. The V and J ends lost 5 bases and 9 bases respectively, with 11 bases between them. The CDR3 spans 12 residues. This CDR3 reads CASSTRVGEQFF. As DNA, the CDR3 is TGTGCCAGCAGTACAAGGGTAGGTGAGCAGTTCTTC.

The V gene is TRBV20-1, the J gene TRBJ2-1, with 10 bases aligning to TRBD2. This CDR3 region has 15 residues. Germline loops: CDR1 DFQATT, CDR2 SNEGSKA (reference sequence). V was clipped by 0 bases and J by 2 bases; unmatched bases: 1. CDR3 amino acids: CSARDLAGAYNEQFF. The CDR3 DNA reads TGCAGTGCTAGAGATCTAGCGGGGGCCTACAATGAGCAGTTCTTC.

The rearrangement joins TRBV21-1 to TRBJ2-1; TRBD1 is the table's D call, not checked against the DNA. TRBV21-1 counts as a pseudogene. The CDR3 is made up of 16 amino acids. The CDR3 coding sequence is TGTGCCAGCAGGAAATTCCGGGACAGGGGAGGGAATGAGCAGTTCTTC. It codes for CASRKFRDRGGNEQFF.

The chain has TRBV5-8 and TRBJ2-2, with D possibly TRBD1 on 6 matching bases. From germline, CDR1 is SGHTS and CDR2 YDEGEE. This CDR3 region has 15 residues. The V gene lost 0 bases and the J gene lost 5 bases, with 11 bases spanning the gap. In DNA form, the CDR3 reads TGTGCCAGCAGCTTGGATGGGGACAAAACCGGGGAGCTGTTTTTT. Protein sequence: CASSLDGDKTGELFF.

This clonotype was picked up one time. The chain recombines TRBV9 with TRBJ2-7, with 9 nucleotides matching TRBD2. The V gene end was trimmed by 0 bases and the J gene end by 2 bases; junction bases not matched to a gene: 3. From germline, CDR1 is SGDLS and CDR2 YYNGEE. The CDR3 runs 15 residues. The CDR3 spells CASSVGPSGTYEQYF. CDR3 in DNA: TGTGCCAGCAGCGTAGGACCTAGCGGGACCTACGAGCAGTACTTC.

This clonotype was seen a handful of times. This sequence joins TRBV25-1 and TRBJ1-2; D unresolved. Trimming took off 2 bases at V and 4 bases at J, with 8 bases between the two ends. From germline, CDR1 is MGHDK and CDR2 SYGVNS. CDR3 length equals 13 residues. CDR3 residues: CASSEESFYGYTF. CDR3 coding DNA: TGTGCCAGCAGTGAAGAGAGTTTCTATGGCTACACCTTC.

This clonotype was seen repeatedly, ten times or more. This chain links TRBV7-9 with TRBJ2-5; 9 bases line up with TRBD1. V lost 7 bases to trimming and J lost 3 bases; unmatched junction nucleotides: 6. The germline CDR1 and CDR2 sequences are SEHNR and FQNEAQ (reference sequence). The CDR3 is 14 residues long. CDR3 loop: CASNFGTGKETQYF. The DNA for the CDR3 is TGTGCCAGCAACTTCGGGACAGGGAAAGAGACCCAGTACTTC.

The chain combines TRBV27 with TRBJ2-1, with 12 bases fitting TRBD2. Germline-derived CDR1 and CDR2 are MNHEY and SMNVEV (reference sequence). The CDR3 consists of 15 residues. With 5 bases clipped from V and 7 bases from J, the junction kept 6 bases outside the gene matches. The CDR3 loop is CASSPGLAGFNEQFF. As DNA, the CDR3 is TGTGCCAGCAGTCCAGGACTAGCGGGGTTTAATGAGCAGTTCTTC.

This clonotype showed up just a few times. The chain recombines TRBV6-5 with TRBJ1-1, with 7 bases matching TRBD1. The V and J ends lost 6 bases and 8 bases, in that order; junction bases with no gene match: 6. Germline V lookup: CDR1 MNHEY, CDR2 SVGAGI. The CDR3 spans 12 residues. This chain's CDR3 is CASRSWDREAFF. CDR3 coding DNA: TGTGCCAGCAGATCTTGGGACAGAGAAGCTTTCTTT.

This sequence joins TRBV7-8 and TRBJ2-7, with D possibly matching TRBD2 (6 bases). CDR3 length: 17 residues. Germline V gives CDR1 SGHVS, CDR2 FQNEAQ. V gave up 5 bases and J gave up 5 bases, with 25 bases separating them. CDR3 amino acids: CASSQHHRELVYHEQYF. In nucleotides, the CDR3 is TGTGCCAGCAGCCAGCACCACCGGGAGCTAGTTTACCACGAGCAGTACTTC.

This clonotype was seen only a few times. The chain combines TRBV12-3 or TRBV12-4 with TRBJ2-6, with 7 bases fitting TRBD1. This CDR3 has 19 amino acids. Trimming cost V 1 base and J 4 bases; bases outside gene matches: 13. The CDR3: CASSLVVQTGSRGANVLTF. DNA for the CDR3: TGTGCCAGCAGTTTAGTCGTCCAGACAGGGTCGAGAGGGGCCAACGTCCTGACTTTC.

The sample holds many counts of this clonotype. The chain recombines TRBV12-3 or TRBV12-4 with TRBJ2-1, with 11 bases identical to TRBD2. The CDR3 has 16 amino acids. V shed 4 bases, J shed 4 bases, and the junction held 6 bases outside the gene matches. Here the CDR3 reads CASSSLAGGRYNEQFF. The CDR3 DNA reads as TGTGCCAGCAGTTCCTTAGCGGGGGGGCGGTACAATGAGCAGTTCTTC.

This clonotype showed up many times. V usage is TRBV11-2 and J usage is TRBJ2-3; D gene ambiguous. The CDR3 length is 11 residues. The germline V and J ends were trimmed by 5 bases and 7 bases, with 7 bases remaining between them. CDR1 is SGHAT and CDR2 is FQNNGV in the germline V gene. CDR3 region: CASSPYHTQYF. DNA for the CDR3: TGTGCCAGCAGCCCTTATCATACGCAGTATTTT.

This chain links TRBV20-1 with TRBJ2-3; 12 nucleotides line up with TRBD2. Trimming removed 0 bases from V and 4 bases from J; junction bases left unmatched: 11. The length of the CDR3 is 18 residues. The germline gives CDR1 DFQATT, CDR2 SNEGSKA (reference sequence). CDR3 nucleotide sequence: TGCAGTGCTAGAGATGCGGGCCTAGCGGGGGGGCGGCCAGATACGCAGTATTTT. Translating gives CSARDAGLAGGRPDTQYF.

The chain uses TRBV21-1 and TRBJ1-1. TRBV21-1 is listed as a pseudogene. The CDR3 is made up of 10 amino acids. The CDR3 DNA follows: TGTGCCAGGCATAACACTGAAGCTTTCTTT. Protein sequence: CARHNTEAFF.

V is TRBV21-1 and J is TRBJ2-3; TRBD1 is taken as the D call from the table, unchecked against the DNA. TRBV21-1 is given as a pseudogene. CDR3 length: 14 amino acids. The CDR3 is CASSKTGNTDTQYF. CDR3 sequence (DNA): TGTGCCAGCAGCAAGACAGGGAACACAGATACGCAGTATTTT.

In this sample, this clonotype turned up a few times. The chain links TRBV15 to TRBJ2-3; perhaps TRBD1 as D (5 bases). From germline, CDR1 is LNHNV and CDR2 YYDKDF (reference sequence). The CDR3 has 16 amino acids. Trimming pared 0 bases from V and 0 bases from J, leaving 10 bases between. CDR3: CATSREPGLSTDTQYF. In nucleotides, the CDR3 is TGTGCCACCAGCAGAGAGCCAGGGCTAAGCACAGATACGCAGTATTTT.

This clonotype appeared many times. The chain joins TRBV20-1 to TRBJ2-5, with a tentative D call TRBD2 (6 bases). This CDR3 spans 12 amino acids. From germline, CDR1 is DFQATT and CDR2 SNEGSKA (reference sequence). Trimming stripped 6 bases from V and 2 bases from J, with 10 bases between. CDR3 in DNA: TGCAGTGCCACGGGGACTCAAGAGACCCAGTACTTC. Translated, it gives CSATGTQETQYF.

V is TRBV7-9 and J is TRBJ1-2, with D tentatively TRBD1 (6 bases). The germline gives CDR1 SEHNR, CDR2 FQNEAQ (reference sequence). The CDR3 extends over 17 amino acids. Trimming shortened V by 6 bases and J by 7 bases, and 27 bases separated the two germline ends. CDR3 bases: TGTGCCAGCAGACTCGTTCCGGGGGGCAGGGCTCCGGGTGGCTACACCTTC. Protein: CASRLVPGGRAPGGYTF.

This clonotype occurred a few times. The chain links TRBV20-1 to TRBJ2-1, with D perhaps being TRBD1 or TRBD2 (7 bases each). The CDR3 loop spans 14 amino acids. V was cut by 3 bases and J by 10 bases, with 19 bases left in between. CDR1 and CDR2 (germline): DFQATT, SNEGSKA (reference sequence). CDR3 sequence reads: CSASAGGAYSEQFF. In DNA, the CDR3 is TGCAGTGCTAGTGCAGGGGGGGCCTACTCGGAGCAGTTCTTC.